A selection of T cell receptor beta chains follows, all from one sample in a study of T-cell reconstitution after alpha-beta-depleted transplantation in children. TCRdb re-called the PCR reads with MiXCR, one entry per CDR3 protein. Of over 200,000 distinct CDR3 sequences listed, roughly 10% were seen once; the top ten hold approximately 5.9%. The material sequenced was PBMCs from the stem cell graft donor, taken from the stem cell graft. These receptors all come from a human donor who donated a stem cell graft to a child with acute lymphoblastic leukemia. Both conserved end residues are part of each CDR3. D genes are given only for firm matches. Rows may omit the clone size; those that give it use once, few, many or a size class.

-,TRBV5-8,many,TRBJ2-3,TGTGCCAGCAGGCGCCCCCCGACGAATACGCAGTATTTT,CASRRPPTNTQYF
-,TRBV7-2,-,TRBJ1-3,TGTGCCAGCAGCCCGATGACCTTCTCTGGAAACACCATATATTTT,CASSPMTFSGNTIYF
TRBD1,TRBV20-1,-,TRBJ1-1,TGCAGTGCCCTCACAGGGGGAGCTTTCTTT,CSALTGGAFF
-,TRBV5-6,-,TRBJ1-1,TGTGCCAGCAGTCGTGGAGACACTGAAGCTTTCTTT,CASSRGDTEAFF
-,TRBV10-3,-,TRBJ2-7,TGTGCCATCAGTGACGAGGGCTACGAGCAGTACTTC,CAISDEGYEQYF
-,TRBV6-2/TRBV6-3,few,TRBJ2-4,TGTGCCAGCACCCTAGGGGCAGCCATAGCCAAAAACATTCAGTACTTC,CASTLGAAIAKNIQYF
-,TRBV2,many,TRBJ2-1,TGTGCCAGCAGACCTGACCATAATGAGCAGTTCTTC,CASRPDHNEQFF
TRBD2,TRBV11-2,many,TRBJ2-7,TGTGCCAGCAGCTTAGGGACTAGCGCGTTCTGGGAGCAGTACTTC,CASSLGTSAFWEQYF
-,TRBV7-9,many,TRBJ1-5,TGTGCCAGCAGCTTCTCAGGGAGGATGCAGCCCCAGCATTTT,CASSFSGRMQPQHF
-,TRBV11-3,-,TRBJ1-1,TGTGCCAGCAGCCAAAGTTCAGGGATGACTGAAGCTTTCTTT,CASSQSSGMTEAFF
-,TRBV7-8,few,TRBJ2-7,TGTGCCAGCAGCTTAGCCCAGGGTCCCTACGAGCAGTACTTC,CASSLAQGPYEQYF
TRBD1,TRBV3-1,few,TRBJ2-7,TGTGCCAGCAGCCAAGGCCGGACAGGGTCCTACGAGCAGTACTTC,CASSQGRTGSYEQYF
-,TRBV10-2,many,TRBJ1-1,TGCGCCAGCAGTGTCGGAGGGGAGGACACTGAAGCTTTCTTT,CASSVGGEDTEAFF
TRBD2,TRBV12-3/TRBV12-4,many,TRBJ2-1,TGTGCCAGCAGCCCACTTGCGGGGGGGCTCAATGAGCAGTTCTTC,CASSPLAGGLNEQFF
-,TRBV6-5,many,TRBJ1-5,TGTGCCAGCAGTTACGGGTATAGCAATCAGCCCCAGCATTTT,CASSYGYSNQPQHF
-,TRBV7-9,-,TRBJ1-5,TGTGCCAGCAGCCAGGCCAGAATGTCCGGGGGGGATGAGCCCCAGCATTTT,CASSQARMSGGDEPQHF
TRBD1,TRBV10-3,many,TRBJ1-5,TGTGCCATCCGCCCAGGGGGAGTCGGGCCCCAGCATTTT,CAIRPGGVGPQHF
-,TRBV4-2,many,TRBJ2-5,TGTGCCAGCAGCCAAGTTACGGTCCAAGAGACCCAGTACTTC,CASSQVTVQETQYF
TRBD1,TRBV18,many,TRBJ1-4,TGTGCCAGCTCACCATGGTCAAGGACAGGGGCAACTAATGAAAAACTGTTTTTT,CASSPWSRTGATNEKLFF
TRBD2,TRBV2,-,TRBJ2-5,TGTGCCAGCAGACACCCTGCGGGGGGGTATGAGACCCAGTACTTC,CASRHPAGGYETQYF
-,TRBV20-1,many,TRBJ1-1,TGCAGTGCCCGAACTAAGGGTGTGGAAGCTTTCTTT,CSARTKGVEAFF
-,TRBV20-1,few,TRBJ1-5,TGCAGTGCTACAGGGGGCAATCAGCCCCAGCATTTT,CSATGGNQPQHF
TRBD2,TRBV10-3,few,TRBJ2-5,TGTGCCATCGGGACTCGGGGGGGACAGACCCAGTACTTC,CAIGTRGGQTQYF
-,TRBV5-1,-,TRBJ1-2,TGCGCCAGCAGCTTGGAGGCAGAGGTTTATGGCTACACCTTC,CASSLEAEVYGYTF
-,TRBV11-2,few,TRBJ2-5,TGTGCCAGCAGCTTAGGGACAGTACAAGAGACCCAGTACTTC,CASSLGTVQETQYF
-,TRBV20-1,many,TRBJ2-2,TGCAGTGCTAGCGGACGCACCGGGGAGCTGTTTTTT,CSASGRTGELFF
TRBD1,TRBV12-3/TRBV12-4,many,TRBJ1-1,TGTGCCAGCAGTTCCTCGGGGGCGGGACAGAGAGCTTTCTTT,CASSSSGAGQRAFF
-,TRBV5-1,many,TRBJ2-1,TGCGCCAGCAGCTTTTTACAGCTGAGCAATGAGCAGTTCTTC,CASSFLQLSNEQFF
-,TRBV7-2,many,TRBJ1-5,TGTGCCAGCAGCTTAGTTGGGGGAGTCGATCAGCCCCAGCATTTT,CASSLVGGVDQPQHF
-,TRBV5-6,-,TRBJ2-6,TGTGCCAGCAGCTTGGACCCCTCTGGGGCCAACGTCCTGACTTTC,CASSLDPSGANVLTF
TRBD1,TRBV6-2/TRBV6-3,few,TRBJ1-5,TGTGCCAGCAGTACGATACAGGGGAGCAATCAGCCCCAGCATTTT,CASSTIQGSNQPQHF
TRBD2,TRBV7-9,-,TRBJ2-1,TGTGCCAGCAGCCAGATATCAAGCGGGGTGGGTTACAATGAGCAGTTCTTC,CASSQISSGVGYNEQFF
TRBD2,TRBV4-2,-,TRBJ2-7,TGTGCCAGCAGCCAGGTTGGACTAGCGGGGACGAACTACGAGCAGTACTTC,CASSQVGLAGTNYEQYF
TRBD2,TRBV7-8,-,TRBJ2-1,TGTGCCAGCAGCTACGGGACTAGCGGGGGTATTGAGCAGTTCTTC,CASSYGTSGGIEQFF
TRBD1,TRBV18,many,TRBJ2-7,TGTGCCAGCTCACCACTCACCAGAAGGGACAGAGTCTACGAGCAGTACTTC,CASSPLTRRDRVYEQYF
TRBD1,TRBV30,-,TRBJ1-2,TGTGCCCGAGGGACAGGGGGAGGCTACACCTTC,CARGTGGGYTF
-,TRBV18,few,TRBJ2-7,TGTGCCAGCTCACCGCCGGAGACAGGTAACGAGCAGTACTTC,CASSPPETGNEQYF
TRBD2,TRBV20-1,many,TRBJ2-1,TGCAGTGCAATACGGGGGGGCCCCTACAATGAGCAGTTCTTC,CSAIRGGPYNEQFF
-,TRBV27,-,TRBJ1-2,TGTGCCAGCAGTATCCGGGGGCTAGCTAACTATGGCTACACCTTC,CASSIRGLANYGYTF
-,TRBV14,-,TRBJ2-5,TGTGCCAGCAGCCAAGATGTGCGTGTGAGGGGTGAGACCCAGTACTTC,CASSQDVRVRGETQYF